Sequencing of this T cell receptor beta chain was carried out in a study of CD8 T cells in ankylosing spondylitis. Study-wide points: There was a TCR beta motif, made of several highly homologous variants, that appeared characteristic of ankylosing spondylitis blood.

TCRdb analysed the 5' RACE reads with MiXCR anew, one entry per CDR3 protein. The table records 100,000 to 150,000 distinct CDR3 sequences, 15% to 20% of them present only once. Details on this clonotype: The target antigen is unknown.

The CDR3 is 16 amino acids. Germline CDR1 reads PRHDT; CDR2 reads FYEKMQ (reference sequence). The V end was cut by 0 bases, the J end by 4 bases, with 13 bases between. The J gene is TRBJ1-5, the V gene TRBV13; maybe TRBD1 (6 bases). This sequence originates from a male donor with ankylosing spondylitis. Sequences were obtained from blood, either unsorted or a sorted T cell fraction (not recorded which). In DNA form, the CDR3 reads TGTGCCAGCAGCTTAGGAGCAGGGGTTTTGAATCAGCCCCAGCATTTT. Its translation is CASSLGAGVLNQPQHF.